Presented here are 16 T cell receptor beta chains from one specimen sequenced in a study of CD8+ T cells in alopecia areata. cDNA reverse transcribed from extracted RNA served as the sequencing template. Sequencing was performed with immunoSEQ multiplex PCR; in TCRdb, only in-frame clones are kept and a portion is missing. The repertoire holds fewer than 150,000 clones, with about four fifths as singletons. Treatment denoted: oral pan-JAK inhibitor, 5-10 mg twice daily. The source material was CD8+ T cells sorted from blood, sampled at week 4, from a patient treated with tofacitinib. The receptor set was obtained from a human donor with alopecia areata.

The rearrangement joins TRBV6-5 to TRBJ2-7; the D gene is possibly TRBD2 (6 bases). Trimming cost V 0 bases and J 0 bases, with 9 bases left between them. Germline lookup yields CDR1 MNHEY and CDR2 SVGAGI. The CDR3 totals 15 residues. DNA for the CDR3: TGTGCCAGCAGTTACTCCGGGACTGGCTCCTACGAGCAGTACTTC. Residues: CASSYSGTGSYEQYF.

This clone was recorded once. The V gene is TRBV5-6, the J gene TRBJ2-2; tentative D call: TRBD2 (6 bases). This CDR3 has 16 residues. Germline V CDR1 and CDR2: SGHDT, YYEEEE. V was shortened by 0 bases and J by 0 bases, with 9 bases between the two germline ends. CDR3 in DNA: TGTGCCAGCAGCTTGGATTGGACTACGAACACCGGGGAGCTGTTTTTT. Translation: CASSLDWTTNTGELFF. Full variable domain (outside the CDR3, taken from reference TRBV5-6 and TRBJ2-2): DAGVTQSPTHLIKTRGQQVTLRCSPKSGHDTVSWYQQALGQGPQFIFQYYEEEERQRGNFPDRFSGHQFPNYSSELNVNALLLGDSALYLCASSLDWTTNTGELFFGEGSRLTVL.

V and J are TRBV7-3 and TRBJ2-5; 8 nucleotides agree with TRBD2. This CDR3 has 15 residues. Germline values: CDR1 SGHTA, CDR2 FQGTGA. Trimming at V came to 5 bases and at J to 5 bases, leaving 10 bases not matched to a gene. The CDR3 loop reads CASSLTGGRTETQYF. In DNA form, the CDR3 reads TGTGCCAGCAGCCTTACGGGGGGGCGGACGGAGACCCAGTACTTC. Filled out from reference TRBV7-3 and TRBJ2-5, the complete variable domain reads GAGVSQTPSNKVTEKGKYVELRCDPISGHTALYWYRQSLGQGPEFLIYFQGTGAADDSGLPNDRFFAVRPEGSVSTLKIQRTERGDSAVYLCASSLTGGRTETQYFGPGTRLLVL.

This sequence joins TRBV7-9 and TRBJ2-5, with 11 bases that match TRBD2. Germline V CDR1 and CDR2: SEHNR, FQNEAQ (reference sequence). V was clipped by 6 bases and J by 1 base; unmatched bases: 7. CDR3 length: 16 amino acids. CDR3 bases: TGTGCCAGCAGTTCCCTAGCGGGGGGACGCCAAGAGACCCAGTACTTC. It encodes CASSSLAGGRQETQYF.

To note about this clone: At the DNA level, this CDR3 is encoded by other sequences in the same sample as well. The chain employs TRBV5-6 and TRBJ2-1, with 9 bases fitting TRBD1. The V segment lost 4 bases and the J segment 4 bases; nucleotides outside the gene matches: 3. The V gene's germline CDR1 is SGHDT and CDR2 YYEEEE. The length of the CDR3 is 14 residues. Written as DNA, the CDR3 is TGTGCCAGCAGCCCGGGACAGGGTTACAATGAGCAGTTCTTC. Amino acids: CASSPGQGYNEQFF. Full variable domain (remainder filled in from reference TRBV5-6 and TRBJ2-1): DAGVTQSPTHLIKTRGQQVTLRCSPKSGHDTVSWYQQALGQGPQFIFQYYEEEERQRGNFPDRFSGHQFPNYSSELNVNALLLGDSALYLCASSPGQGYNEQFFGPGTRLTVL.

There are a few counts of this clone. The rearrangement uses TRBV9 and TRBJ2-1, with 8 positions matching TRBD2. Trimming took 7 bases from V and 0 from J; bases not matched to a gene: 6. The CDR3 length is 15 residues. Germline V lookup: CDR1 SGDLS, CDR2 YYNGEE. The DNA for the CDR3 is TGTGCCAGCGGATCAGCGGGGGTCTCCTACAATGAGCAGTTCTTC. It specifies CASGSAGVSYNEQFF. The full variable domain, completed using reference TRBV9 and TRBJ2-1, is DSGVTQTPKHLITATGQRVTLRCSPRSGDLSVYWYQQSLDQGLQFLIQYYNGEERAKGNILERFSAQQFPDLHSELNLSSLELGDSALYFCASGSAGVSYNEQFFGPGTRLTVL.

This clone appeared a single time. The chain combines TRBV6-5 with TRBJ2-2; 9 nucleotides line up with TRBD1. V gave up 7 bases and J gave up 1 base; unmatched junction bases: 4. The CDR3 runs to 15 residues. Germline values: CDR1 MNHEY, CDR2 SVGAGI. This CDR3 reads CASKTGGLNTGELFF. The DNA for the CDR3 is TGTGCCAGCAAGACAGGGGGGTTGAACACCGGGGAGCTGTTTTTT.

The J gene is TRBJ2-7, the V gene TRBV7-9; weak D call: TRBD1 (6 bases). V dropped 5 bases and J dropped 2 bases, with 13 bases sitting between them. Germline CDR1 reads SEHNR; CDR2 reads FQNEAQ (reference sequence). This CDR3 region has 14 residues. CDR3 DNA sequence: TGTGCCAGCAGCATATCCGGGACAACCTACGAGCAGTACTTC. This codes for CASSISGTTYEQYF. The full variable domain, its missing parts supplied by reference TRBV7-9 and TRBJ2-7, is DTGVSQNPRHKITKRGQNVTFRCDPISEHNRLYWYRQTLGQGPEFLTYFQNEAQLEKSRLLSDRFSAERPKGSFSTLEIQRTEQGDSAMYLCASSISGTTYEQYFGPGTRLTVT.

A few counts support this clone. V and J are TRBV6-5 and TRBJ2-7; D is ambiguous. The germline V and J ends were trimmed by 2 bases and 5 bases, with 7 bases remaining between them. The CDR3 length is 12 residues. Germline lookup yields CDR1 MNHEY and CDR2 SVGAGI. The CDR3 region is CASSYTPDEQYF. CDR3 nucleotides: TGTGCCAGCAGTTACACGCCGGACGAGCAGTACTTC.

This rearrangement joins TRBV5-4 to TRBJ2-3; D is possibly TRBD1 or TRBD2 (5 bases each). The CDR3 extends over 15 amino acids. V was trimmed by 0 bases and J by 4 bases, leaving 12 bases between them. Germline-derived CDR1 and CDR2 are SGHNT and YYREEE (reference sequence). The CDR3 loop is CASSLGRGPSDTQYF. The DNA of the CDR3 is TGTGCCAGCAGCTTGGGACGGGGACCGTCAGATACGCAGTATTTT. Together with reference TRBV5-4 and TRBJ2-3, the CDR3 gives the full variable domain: ETGVTQSPTHLIKTRGQQVTLRCSSQSGHNTVSWYQQALGQGPQFIFQYYREEENGRGNFPPRFSGLQFPNYSSELNVNALELDDSALYLCASSLGRGPSDTQYFGPGTRLTVL.

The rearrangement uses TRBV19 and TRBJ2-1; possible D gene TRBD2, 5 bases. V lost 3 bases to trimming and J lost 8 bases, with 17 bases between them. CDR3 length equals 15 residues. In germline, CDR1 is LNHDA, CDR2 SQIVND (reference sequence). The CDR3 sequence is CASSIEGSVRDEQFF. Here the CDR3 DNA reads TGTGCCAGTAGTATCGAGGGATCGGTTAGAGATGAGCAGTTCTTC.

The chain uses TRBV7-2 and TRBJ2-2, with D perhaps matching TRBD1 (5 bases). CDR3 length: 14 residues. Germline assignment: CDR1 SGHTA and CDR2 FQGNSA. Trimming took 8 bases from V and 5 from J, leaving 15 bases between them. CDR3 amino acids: CASPARDSTGELFF. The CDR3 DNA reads TGTGCCAGCCCCGCCCGTGACAGTACCGGGGAGCTGTTTTTT. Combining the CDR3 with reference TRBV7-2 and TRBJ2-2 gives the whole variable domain GAGVSQSPSNKVTEKGKDVELRCDPISGHTALYWYRQSLGQGLEFLIYFQGNSAPDKSGLPSDRFSAERTGGSVSTLTIQRTQQEDSAVYLCASPARDSTGELFFGEGSRLTVL.

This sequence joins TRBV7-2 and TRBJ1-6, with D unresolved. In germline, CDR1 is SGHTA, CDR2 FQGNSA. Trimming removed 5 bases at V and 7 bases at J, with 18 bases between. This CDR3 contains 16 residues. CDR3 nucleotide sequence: TGTGCCAGCAGCCCCGTAGCGGGTTATGCGAATTCACCCCTCCACTTT. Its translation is CASSPVAGYANSPLHF.

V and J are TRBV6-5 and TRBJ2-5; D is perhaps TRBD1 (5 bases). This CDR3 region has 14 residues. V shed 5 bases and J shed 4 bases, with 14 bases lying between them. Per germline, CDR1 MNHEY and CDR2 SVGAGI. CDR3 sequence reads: CASSQWQGGETQYF. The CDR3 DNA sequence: TGTGCCAGCAGTCAGTGGCAGGGCGGAGAGACCCAGTACTTC.

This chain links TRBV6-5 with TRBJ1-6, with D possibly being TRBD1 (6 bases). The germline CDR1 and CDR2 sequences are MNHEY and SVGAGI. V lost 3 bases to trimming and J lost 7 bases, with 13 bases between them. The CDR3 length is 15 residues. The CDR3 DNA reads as TGTGCCAGCAGTTATGGGGGGGGGCAGAATTCACCCCTCCACTTT. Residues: CASSYGGGQNSPLHF.

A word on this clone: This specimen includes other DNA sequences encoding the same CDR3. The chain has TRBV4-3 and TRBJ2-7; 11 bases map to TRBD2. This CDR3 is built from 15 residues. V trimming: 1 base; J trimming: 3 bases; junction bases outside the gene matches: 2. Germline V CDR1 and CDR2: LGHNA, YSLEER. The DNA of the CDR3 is TGCGCCAGCAGCCAAGGACTAGCGGGGAGCTACGAGCAGTACTTC. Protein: CASSQGLAGSYEQYF.